This is a list of T cell receptor beta chains from one sample in a study of long-term antiretroviral therapy in people with HIV. The assay was immunoSEQ multiplex PCR, and TCRdb's table has in-frame clones only and misses some. The table shows 28,000 or so clones, with roughly 84% occurring only once. The sample here was unsorted PBMCs, taken 0.4 years after starting antiretroviral therapy. These receptors originate from a man aged 18 to 29 with HIV. Both conserved end residues are part of each CDR3. A D gene is named only where the DNA matches it firmly. Some rows mark clone size as missing; the rest say once, few, many or name a class of expanded clone.

CDR3 protein: CASNPGYLRSDEKLFF
CDR3 DNA: TGTGCCAGTAACCCAGGGTATCTCAGGAGCGATGAAAAACTGTTTTTT
clone size: once
J gene: TRBJ1-4
CDR3 length: 16
V gene: TRBV19
D gene: NA

CDR3 protein: CASSYVKEKLFF
CDR3 DNA: TGTGCCAGCAGTTACGTGAAGGAAAAACTGTTTTTT
clone size: NA
J gene: TRBJ1-4
CDR3 length: 12
V gene: TRBV6-7
D gene: NA

CDR3 protein: CASSQTGNTEAFF
CDR3 DNA: TGTGCCAGCAGCCAGACGGGGAACACTGAAGCTTTCTTT
clone size: NA
J gene: TRBJ1-1
CDR3 length: 13
V gene: TRBV6-5
D gene: NA

CDR3 protein: CASSPGPGDTDTQYF
CDR3 DNA: TGTGCCAGCAGCCCAGGGCCAGGGGACACAGATACGCAGTATTTT
clone size: few
J gene: TRBJ2-3
CDR3 length: 15
V gene: TRBV7-3
D gene: NA

CDR3 protein: CASRNGASYEQYF
CDR3 DNA: TGCGCCAGCAGAAATGGAGCTTCCTACGAGCAGTACTTC
clone size: NA
J gene: TRBJ2-7
CDR3 length: 13
V gene: TRBV5-1
D gene: NA

CDR3 protein: CASSFAGQTNEQFF
CDR3 DNA: TGCGCCAGCAGCTTCGCAGGGCAGACAAATGAGCAGTTCTTC
clone size: NA
J gene: TRBJ2-1
CDR3 length: 14
V gene: TRBV5-1
D gene: NA

CDR3 protein: CASSVAADNYGYTF
CDR3 DNA: TGTGCCAGCAGCGTAGCGGCAGATAATTATGGCTACACCTTC
clone size: NA
J gene: TRBJ1-2
CDR3 length: 14
V gene: TRBV9
D gene: NA

CDR3 protein: CASSYEALANTEAFF
CDR3 DNA: TGTGCCAGCAGTTACGAGGCTCTAGCAAACACTGAAGCTTTCTTT
clone size: NA
J gene: TRBJ1-1
CDR3 length: 15
V gene: TRBV6-5
D gene: NA

CDR3 protein: CASSVAGTGYGYTF
CDR3 DNA: TGTGCCAGCAGCGTAGCGGGGACAGGGTATGGCTACACCTTC
clone size: NA
J gene: TRBJ1-2
CDR3 length: 14
V gene: TRBV9
D gene: TRBD1

CDR3 protein: CASSPQGRKGNTIYF
CDR3 DNA: TGTGCCAGCAGTCCCCAGGGGAGGAAGGGAAACACCATATATTTT
clone size: NA
J gene: TRBJ1-3
CDR3 length: 15
V gene: TRBV11-2
D gene: NA

CDR3 protein: CASSFLSGTDTQYF
CDR3 DNA: TGTGCCAGCAGTTTTCTTAGCGGAACAGATACGCAGTATTTT
clone size: NA
J gene: TRBJ2-3
CDR3 length: 14
V gene: TRBV28
D gene: NA

CDR3 protein: CASTGQGSSYNSPLHF
CDR3 DNA: TGTGCCAGCACCGGACAGGGGAGCTCCTATAATTCACCCCTCCACTTT
clone size: NA
J gene: TRBJ1-6
CDR3 length: 16
V gene: TRBV2
D gene: TRBD1

CDR3 protein: CASSLKGSGANVLTF
CDR3 DNA: TGTGCCAGCAGTTTGAAGGGGTCTGGGGCCAACGTCCTGACTTTC
clone size: NA
J gene: TRBJ2-6
CDR3 length: 15
V gene: TRBV27
D gene: NA

CDR3 protein: CASSLGLAGVGDEQYF
CDR3 DNA: TGTGCCAGCAGCTTGGGGCTAGCGGGAGTAGGGGACGAGCAGTACTTC
clone size: NA
J gene: TRBJ2-7
CDR3 length: 16
V gene: TRBV5-5
D gene: TRBD2

CDR3 protein: CASSATGDTEAFF
CDR3 DNA: TGTGCCAGCAGTGCAACAGGGGATACTGAAGCTTTCTTT
clone size: NA
J gene: TRBJ1-1
CDR3 length: 13
V gene: TRBV2
D gene: TRBD1

CDR3 protein: CASTLLAEGDEQFF
CDR3 DNA: TGTGCCAGCACCCTACTTGCGGAGGGGGATGAGCAGTTCTTC
clone size: NA
J gene: TRBJ2-1
CDR3 length: 14
V gene: TRBV6-5
D gene: NA

CDR3 protein: CASSSPIGLAGFANTGELFF
CDR3 DNA: TGTGCCAGCAGTTCACCAATCGGACTAGCGGGCTTCGCGAACACCGGGGAGCTGTTTTTT
clone size: NA
J gene: TRBJ2-2
CDR3 length: 20
V gene: TRBV28
D gene: TRBD2

CDR3 protein: CASSVRWQFF
CDR3 DNA: TGTGCCAGCAGTGTCCGGTGGCAGTTCTTC
clone size: NA
J gene: TRBJ2-1
CDR3 length: 10
V gene: TRBV2
D gene: NA

CDR3 protein: CASARLTGDKGPNYGYTF
CDR3 DNA: TGTGCCAGCGCTCGTTTAACAGGGGATAAGGGTCCTAACTATGGCTACACCTTC
clone size: NA
J gene: TRBJ1-2
CDR3 length: 18
V gene: TRBV28
D gene: TRBD1

CDR3 protein: CASSQDRGAYGYTF
CDR3 DNA: TGCGCCAGCAGCCAAGATAGGGGAGCCTATGGCTACACCTTC
clone size: NA
J gene: TRBJ1-2
CDR3 length: 14
V gene: TRBV4-3
D gene: NA

CDR3 protein: CASSLRRVISEQFF
CDR3 DNA: TGTGCCAGCAGCTTGCGGCGGGTCATTTCTGAGCAGTTCTTC
clone size: once
J gene: TRBJ2-1
CDR3 length: 14
V gene: TRBV5-4
D gene: NA

CDR3 protein: CASSESVTFEQYF
CDR3 DNA: TGCGCCAGCAGTGAGTCGGTTACATTCGAGCAGTACTTC
clone size: NA
J gene: TRBJ2-7
CDR3 length: 13
V gene: TRBV10-1
D gene: NA